The 9 T cell receptor beta chains below were found in one sample sequenced in a study of cytomegalovirus exposure and HLA in healthy donors. This PCR relied on a set of 60 Vbeta primers and 13 Jbeta primers. Assay: immunoSEQ multiplex PCR; the TCRdb copy retains only in-frame clones and omits some. This sample yields around 150,000 clones, of which roughly a tenth are seen a single time; 1.8% belongs to the top ten. The source material was PBMCs. These receptors came from a male donor in good health and CMV-seronegative.

The V gene is TRBV13, the J gene TRBJ2-7, with 11 positions matching TRBD1. The CDR3 length is 17 residues. The ends lost 5 bases at V and 0 bases at J; junction bases unmatched: 9. Germline-derived CDR1 and CDR2 are PRHDT and FYEKMQ (reference sequence). The chain's CDR3 is CASSRGTGGENSYEQYF. The CDR3 nucleotides are TGTGCCAGCAGCCGGGGGACAGGGGGAGAGAACTCCTACGAGCAGTACTTC.

The table lists this clone with a few counts. This chain links TRBV28 with TRBJ1-1; no definite D call. The CDR3 contains 13 residues. In germline, CDR1 is MDHEN, CDR2 SYDVKM. V gave up 3 bases and J gave up 2 bases, with 7 bases separating them. The CDR3 DNA is TGTGCCAGCAGTTTGCCGAGAAACACTGAAGCTTTCTTT. Translating it yields CASSLPRNTEAFF.

The V and J genes are TRBV28 and TRBJ1-5; 7 bases align to TRBD1. With 7 bases clipped from V and 4 bases from J, the junction kept 7 bases outside the gene matches. Germline V gene lookup returns CDR1 MDHEN and CDR2 SYDVKM. There are 14 residues in the CDR3. CDR3 nucleotides: TGTGCCAGCAACCCCGGGACAGCTAATCAGCCCCAGCATTTT. Translation gives CASNPGTANQPQHF.

The sample holds a few counts of this clone. The rearrangement joins TRBV5-1 to TRBJ2-1; TRBD2 is a possible D gene (6 bases). Trimming took off 4 bases at V and 0 bases at J, with 11 bases between the two ends. The CDR3 loop spans 15 amino acids. Germline V gene lookup returns CDR1 SGHRS and CDR2 YFSETQ. This CDR3 reads CASSEAGSSYNEQFF. CDR3 in DNA: TGCGCCAGCAGCGAGGCGGGGAGCTCCTACAATGAGCAGTTCTTC.

The CDR3 reads CASSLFSGGELFF. DNA of the CDR3: TGTGCCAGCAGTTTGTTTTCGGGCGGGGAGCTGTTTTTT. V gene TRBV28 combines with J gene TRBJ2-2; D ambiguous. The ends were cut back, 3 bases at V and 7 bases at J, with 9 bases in the middle. CDR1 is MDHEN, CDR2 SYDVKM, per germline. The CDR3 is made up of 13 amino acids.

In DNA form, the CDR3 reads TGCGCCAGCAGCCATCGACAGGGGCGCGGGGGCTACACCTTC. Its translation is CASSHRQGRGGYTF. J is TRBJ1-2 and V is TRBV4-1; 8 positions match TRBD1. Trimming took 3 bases from V and 8 from J; bases not matched to a gene: 8. The CDR3 runs 14 residues. Germline-derived CDR1 and CDR2 are MGHRA and YSYEKL.

The chain combines TRBV19 with TRBJ1-1; 7 bases are a match to TRBD1. The CDR3 is 15 amino acids. Germline V gives CDR1 LNHDA, CDR2 SQIVND (reference sequence). Trimming cost V 8 bases and J 0 bases; bases outside gene matches: 9. CDR3 residues: CASSSSGTVNTEAFF. The DNA for the CDR3 is TGTGCCAGTTCCTCCTCCGGGACAGTGAACACTGAAGCTTTCTTT. The full variable domain, in which reference TRBV19 and TRBJ1-1 provide the parts outside the CDR3, is DGGITQSPKYLFRKEGQNVTLSCEQNLNHDAMYWYRQDPGQGLRLIYYSQIVNDFQKGDIAEGYSVSREKKESFPLTVTSAQKNPTAFYLCASSSSGTVNTEAFFGQGTRLTVV.

CDR3 sequence reads: CSAPGQGGRRAFF. Written as DNA, the CDR3 is TGCAGCGCTCCGGGACAGGGGGGAAGGAGAGCTTTCTTT. The J gene is TRBJ1-1, the V gene TRBV29-1; 11 bases line up with TRBD1. J was trimmed by 10 bases and V by 7 bases; bases with no gene match: 11. Germline V gene data show CDR1 as SQVTM and CDR2 as ANQGSEA. The CDR3 loop spans 13 amino acids. The variable domain in full, with the rest retrieved from reference TRBV29-1 and TRBJ1-1, is SAVISQKPSRDICQRGTSLTIQCQVDSQVTMMFWYRQQPGQSLTLIATANQGSEATYESGFVIDKFPISRPNLTFSTLTVSNMSPEDSSIYLCSAPGQGGRRAFFGQGTRLTVV.

This clone was detected a few times. The J gene is TRBJ1-5, the V gene TRBV2; D is perhaps TRBD1 (6 bases). V was cut by 9 bases and J by 11 bases, with 20 bases left in between. The germline V gene encodes CDR1 SNHLY and CDR2 FYNNEI. The CDR3 has 13 residues. The CDR3, as DNA: TGTGCCAGTACAGGGCGCGCCCTCAAGGCCCAGCATTTT. Amino acids: CASTGRALKAQHF.